These T cell receptor beta chains were read from a single sample in a study of identical twins. TCRdb passed the 5' RACE reads through MiXCR, listing each CDR3 protein once. The sample gives a few hundred thousand distinct CDR3 sequences, around 9% of which show up once; approximately 9.3% is in the top ten. Specimen: naive T cells sorted from blood. The receptors shown here come from a woman in her forties or fifties in good health. Each CDR3 is given with its conserved first and last residue. The D gene is left open where the match is weak. Clone sizes are given selectively: once, few, many, or a class where the clone is expanded.

cdr3_nt: TGCAGTGCTAGAGCCCCCGGGGGCAACAATCAGCCCCAGCATTTT
cdr3_aa: CSARAPGGNNQPQHF
j_call: TRBJ1-5
clone_size: many
v_call: TRBV20-1
d_call: NA

cdr3_nt: TGTGCCAGCAGCCGACTAGCGGGGGGGAGGACCTTC
cdr3_aa: CASSRLAGGRTF
j_call: TRBJ2-1
clone_size: NA
v_call: TRBV6-2/TRBV6-3
d_call: TRBD2

cdr3_nt: TGTGCCAGCAGCCCGACAGTCATGAACACTGAAGCTTTCTTT
cdr3_aa: CASSPTVMNTEAFF
j_call: TRBJ1-1
clone_size: NA
v_call: TRBV11-3
d_call: NA

cdr3_nt: TGCAGTGCTAGAGATCCCCGGGACAGGTACCACATTCAGTACTTC
cdr3_aa: CSARDPRDRYHIQYF
j_call: TRBJ2-4
clone_size: few
v_call: TRBV20-1
d_call: TRBD1

cdr3_nt: TGCGCCAGCACCCTTAGTCTTGGGGGAAGAGAGACCCAGTACTTC
cdr3_aa: CASTLSLGGRETQYF
j_call: TRBJ2-5
clone_size: NA
v_call: TRBV5-1
d_call: NA

cdr3_nt: TGCAGTGCAAATAGGGCCGGGGAGCTGTTTTTT
cdr3_aa: CSANRAGELFF
j_call: TRBJ2-2
clone_size: many
v_call: TRBV20-1
d_call: NA

cdr3_nt: TGCAGCGTTGGGGGTGGAACTACAGCCGGGGAGCTGTTTTTT
cdr3_aa: CSVGGGTTAGELFF
j_call: TRBJ2-2
clone_size: few
v_call: TRBV29-1
d_call: NA

cdr3_nt: TGTGCCAGCAGCTTGCTAGAGGGGGCTGAAGCTTTCTTT
cdr3_aa: CASSLLEGAEAFF
j_call: TRBJ1-1
clone_size: NA
v_call: TRBV11-2
d_call: NA

cdr3_nt: TGTGCCAGCAGCACCCTAGCGGGAGAGGAGACCCAGTACTTC
cdr3_aa: CASSTLAGEETQYF
j_call: TRBJ2-5
clone_size: many
v_call: TRBV9
d_call: TRBD2

cdr3_nt: TGCGCCAGCAGTGAGTACACTACCAACAATGAGCAGTTCTTC
cdr3_aa: CASSEYTTNNEQFF
j_call: TRBJ2-1
clone_size: few
v_call: TRBV10-2
d_call: NA

cdr3_nt: TGTGCCTGTTTCAAGTCTAATGAAAAACTGTTTTTT
cdr3_aa: CACFKSNEKLFF
j_call: TRBJ1-4
clone_size: few
v_call: TRBV30
d_call: NA

cdr3_nt: TGCGCCAGCAGTGAGGGGCGTACCGGGGAGCTGTTTTTT
cdr3_aa: CASSEGRTGELFF
j_call: TRBJ2-2
clone_size: many
v_call: TRBV10-1
d_call: NA

cdr3_nt: TGTGCCAGCAGCCAAGTGGGGGTGGCTGAAGCTTTCTTT
cdr3_aa: CASSQVGVAEAFF
j_call: TRBJ1-1
clone_size: few
v_call: TRBV3-1
d_call: NA

cdr3_nt: TGCGCCAGCAGTTTCAGGACATCGAACACCGGGGAGCTGTTTTTT
cdr3_aa: CASSFRTSNTGELFF
j_call: TRBJ2-2
clone_size: NA
v_call: TRBV5-1
d_call: NA

cdr3_nt: TGTGCCAGCAGCTTCTCAGGACTAGCGGGACATGAGCAGTTCTTC
cdr3_aa: CASSFSGLAGHEQFF
j_call: TRBJ2-1
clone_size: many
v_call: TRBV5-6
d_call: TRBD2

cdr3_nt: TGCAGTGCTAGAGATCCCCTAGCGGGAGCCGAGACCCAGTACTTC
cdr3_aa: CSARDPLAGAETQYF
j_call: TRBJ2-5
clone_size: few
v_call: TRBV20-1
d_call: TRBD2

cdr3_nt: TGTGCCACCCAAACTAGCGGGAGGGCCAAGCCAGATACGCAGTATTTT
cdr3_aa: CATQTSGRAKPDTQYF
j_call: TRBJ2-3
clone_size: many
v_call: TRBV10-3
d_call: TRBD2

cdr3_nt: TGTGCCAGCTCACCACCCGTGACTAGTCGAGACAATGAGCAGTTCTTC
cdr3_aa: CASSPPVTSRDNEQFF
j_call: TRBJ2-1
clone_size: few
v_call: TRBV18
d_call: NA

cdr3_nt: TGTGCCAGCAGAGGGACTAGCGGACCCTACGAGCAGTACTTC
cdr3_aa: CASRGTSGPYEQYF
j_call: TRBJ2-7
clone_size: NA
v_call: TRBV2
d_call: TRBD2

cdr3_nt: TGCAGTGCTCCAGAGTCGGGCTACACCTTC
cdr3_aa: CSAPESGYTF
j_call: TRBJ1-2
clone_size: NA
v_call: TRBV20-1
d_call: NA

cdr3_nt: TGCGCCAGCAGCCCCGTAGCGGGGGCAACACGCTCCTACAATGAGCAGTTCTTC
cdr3_aa: CASSPVAGATRSYNEQFF
j_call: TRBJ2-1
clone_size: NA
v_call: TRBV4-1
d_call: TRBD2

cdr3_nt: TGCAGCGTTGTAGTAGCGGGAGGGCCCCATGAGCAGTTCTTC
cdr3_aa: CSVVVAGGPHEQFF
j_call: TRBJ2-1
clone_size: NA
v_call: TRBV29-1
d_call: TRBD2

cdr3_nt: TGTGCCAGCAGTCCGTTACAGGGGTATCAAGAGACCCAGTACTTC
cdr3_aa: CASSPLQGYQETQYF
j_call: TRBJ2-5
clone_size: few
v_call: TRBV27
d_call: TRBD1

cdr3_nt: TGTGCCAGCAGTGAATGGCTAGCCGTCTACAATGAGCAGTTCTTC
cdr3_aa: CASSEWLAVYNEQFF
j_call: TRBJ2-1
clone_size: few
v_call: TRBV6-1
d_call: NA

cdr3_nt: TGCAGTGCTAGAGACCCTAACGGGAGGCAGCCCCAGCATTTT
cdr3_aa: CSARDPNGRQPQHF
j_call: TRBJ1-5
clone_size: many
v_call: TRBV20-1
d_call: NA

cdr3_nt: TGTGCCAGCAGTGCAACTAACTATGGCTACACCTTC
cdr3_aa: CASSATNYGYTF
j_call: TRBJ1-2
clone_size: few
v_call: TRBV2
d_call: NA

cdr3_nt: TGTGCCAGCAGTTTGTCTCCAGTTGAAGCTTTCTTT
cdr3_aa: CASSLSPVEAFF
j_call: TRBJ1-1
clone_size: NA
v_call: TRBV12-3/TRBV12-4
d_call: NA

cdr3_nt: TGTGCCATCAGTGCGGCTAGCGGGAGAGAAACAGATACGCAGTATTTT
cdr3_aa: CAISAASGRETDTQYF
j_call: TRBJ2-3
clone_size: few
v_call: TRBV10-3
d_call: TRBD2